Reported below is one T cell receptor beta chain. This CDR3 has 13 amino acids. Between the trimmed V and J ends, which lost 5 bases and 2 bases, there was a span of 10 bases. Per germline, CDR1 MNHEY and CDR2 SMNVEV (reference sequence). Using immunoSEQ multiplex PCR, the repertoire was profiled, and TCRdb retains in-frame clones only, with some absent. The sample lists about 70,000 clones; 76% were seen once. These data come from a study of radiotherapy plus CTLA-4 blockade in lung cancer. This TCR was recovered from a human donor with non-small cell lung cancer whose response to radiotherapy plus ipilimumab could not be evaluated. Some clones in this sample may be carry-over from other donors' samples. The sample consisted of peripheral blood, taken from a patient treated with radiotherapy plus ipilimumab. This rearrangement joins TRBV27 to TRBJ2-7; D remains unclear. This chain's CDR3 is CASSNLVTYEQYF. The CDR3 nucleotides read TGTGCCAGCAGTAATTTAGTAACCTACGAGCAGTACTTC.